Below are 21 T cell receptor beta chains sequenced from a single sample in a study of monozygotic twins with inflammatory bowel disease. For each CDR3 protein, TCRdb gives one entry from its re-call of the 5' RACE reads, without DNA. The data include approximately 330,000 distinct CDR3 sequences; the top ten clones carry 2% to 2.5%. The specimen sequenced was blood. Source of these receptors: a human donor with ulcerative colitis or Crohn's disease, or a healthy co-twin of an affected twin (not recorded which).

The gene calls are TRBV10-3 and TRBJ2-7. Germline CDR1 ENHRY, CDR2 SYGVKD. The CDR3 totals 14 residues. CDR3 loop: CAIRSAGTTYEQYF.

V gene TRBV19 combines with J gene TRBJ2-5. The CDR3 spans 14 residues. The germline gives CDR1 LNHDA, CDR2 SQIVND (reference sequence). CDR3 sequence: CASSTVGVQETQYF.

The genes are TRBV4-3 and TRBJ2-1; TCRdb calls TRBD2, which cannot be checked without DNA. Germline CDR1 and CDR2: LGHNA and YSLEER. The CDR3 totals 16 residues. CDR3 sequence: CASSPLVTVSYNEQFF.

The rearrangement joins TRBV6-2 or TRBV6-3 to TRBJ2-1; TCRdb's D gene call, TRBD1, goes unchecked for lack of DNA. The CDR3 is made up of 16 amino acids. Per the germline V gene, CDR1 is MNHEY and CDR2 is SVGEGT. This CDR3 reads CASSYLGGESYNEQFF.

The chain combines TRBV4-1 with TRBJ2-2; TCRdb outputs TRBD1, but without DNA this stays unchecked. CDR1 and CDR2 (germline): MGHRA, YSYEKL. The CDR3 has 18 residues. This chain's CDR3 is CASSQVVLGTGGSGELFF.

The chain employs TRBV2 and TRBJ2-7; with no DNA, the TCRdb D assignment of TRBD1 cannot be verified. The CDR3 loop spans 15 amino acids. Per germline, CDR1 SNHLY and CDR2 FYNNEI. The CDR3 sequence: CASRAGAGRAYEQYF.

The J gene is TRBJ1-5, the V gene TRBV6-1; the D call of TRBD1 rests on TCRdb alone, since no DNA is present to check it. The CDR3 contains 13 residues. The germline V gene encodes CDR1 MNHNS and CDR2 SASEGT. This chain's CDR3 is CASSATGDQPQHF.

The chain is built from TRBV9 and TRBJ2-7; there is no DNA to check the TCRdb D call of TRBD1. Germline values: CDR1 SGDLS, CDR2 YYNGEE. CDR3 length equals 16 residues. The CDR3 sequence is CASSFTGGGRSAEQYF. The variable domain in full, completed from reference TRBV9 and TRBJ2-7, reads DSGVTQTPKHLITATGQRVTLRCSPRSGDLSVYWYQQSLDQGLQFLIQYYNGEERAKGNILERFSAQQFPDLHSELNLSSLELGDSALYFCASSFTGGGRSAEQYFGPGTRLTVT.

V and J are TRBV5-1 and TRBJ2-1. This CDR3 is 14 amino acids long. Germline CDR1 SGHRS, CDR2 YFSETQ. This CDR3 is CASSLRDYYNEQFF.

This chain joins TRBV7-2 and TRBJ2-7; the TCRdb call, TRBD1, lacks DNA for checking. This CDR3 is built from 14 residues. CDR1 is SGHTA and CDR2 is FQGNSA in the germline V gene. CDR3 loop: CASSPSRDIYEQYF.

The rearrangement joins TRBV6-1 to TRBJ2-1; as DNA is missing, the TRBD1 call by TCRdb cannot be tested. Per the germline V gene, CDR1 is MNHNS and CDR2 is SASEGT. The CDR3 length is 14 residues. The CDR3 loop is CASSEFGGYNEQFF.

The chain is built from TRBV21-1 and TRBJ2-3; TCRdb's D call, TRBD2, is unchecked because there is no DNA. TRBV21-1 is a pseudogene segment. This CDR3 comprises 16 residues. The CDR3 region is CASSKGTSGSTDTQYF.

The rearrangement joins TRBV10-2 to TRBJ2-3; TCRdb names TRBD2, which stays unverified in the absence of DNA. CDR1 is WSHSY, CDR2 SAAADI, per germline. The CDR3 runs 13 residues. This chain's CDR3 is CASSEAGLNTQYF.

The chain links TRBV4-3 to TRBJ2-1; TCRdb outputs TRBD2, but without DNA this stays unchecked. CDR3 length: 15 residues. Looked up from germline, CDR1 is LGHNA and CDR2 is YSLEER. This chain's CDR3 is CASSQSGLGYNEQFF.

V gene TRBV19 combines with J gene TRBJ1-2. From germline, CDR1 is LNHDA and CDR2 SQIVND (reference sequence). This CDR3 is 13 amino acids long. CDR3 in amino acids: CASSIGLDYGYTF. The variable domain in full, completed from reference TRBV19 and TRBJ1-2, reads DGGITQSPKYLFRKEGQNVTLSCEQNLNHDAMYWYRQDPGQGLRLIYYSQIVNDFQKGDIAEGYSVSREKKESFPLTVTSAQKNPTAFYLCASSIGLDYGYTFGSGTRLTVV.

The chain links TRBV5-1 to TRBJ1-1; TCRdb returns TRBD1, unconfirmable since there is no DNA. Germline CDR1 reads SGHRS; CDR2 reads YFSETQ. The CDR3 runs 16 residues. The CDR3 protein is CASSSRAGPMNTEAFF.

The chain has TRBV10-3 and TRBJ2-7. The CDR3 covers 14 residues. The germline gives CDR1 ENHRY, CDR2 SYGVKD. CDR3 protein: CAISDRSGLLEQYF.

The rearrangement joins TRBV5-1 to TRBJ2-1; as DNA is missing, the TRBD2 call by TCRdb cannot be tested. The CDR3 contains 19 residues. In germline, CDR1 is SGHRS, CDR2 YFSETQ. The CDR3 loop is CASTERGLAGRIGNNEQFF.

The chain is built from TRBV19 and TRBJ1-1; TCRdb gives TRBD1 as the D gene, but with no DNA this cannot be confirmed. The CDR3 spans 14 residues. Germline loops: CDR1 LNHDA, CDR2 SQIVND (reference sequence). CDR3 sequence reads: CASRRGRMDTEAFF.

This chain uses TRBV5-1 with TRBJ1-1. The CDR3 runs to 17 residues. CDR1 and CDR2 (germline): SGHRS, YFSETQ. The CDR3 is CASSLALSGGINTEAFF.

The chain carries TRBV4-3 and TRBJ2-7; with no DNA, the TCRdb D assignment of TRBD1 cannot be verified. The CDR3 has 14 residues. From germline, CDR1 is LGHNA and CDR2 YSLEER. CDR3: CASSRQGSSYEQYF.